This entry lists 27 T cell receptor beta chains sequenced from one sample in a study of T cell repertoires in cytomegalovirus infection. TCRdb used MiXCR to reprocess the reads, holding one entry per CDR3 protein. This table holds under 200,000 distinct CDR3 sequences, roughly 9.8% found once. Sequencing was carried out using PBMCs. These receptors were obtained from a human donor in good health (CMV status not recorded). Some clones in this sample may be carry-over from other donors' samples.

This clonotype has ten or more counts. V and J are TRBV7-2 and TRBJ2-3; D gene uncertain. The V end lost 1 base, the J end lost 5 bases, and 10 bases lay between the germline ends. The CDR3 totals 14 residues. Germline V gene data show CDR1 as SGHTA and CDR2 as FQGNSA. CDR3 protein: CASSLGASGDTQYF. The CDR3 coding sequence is TGTGCCAGCAGCTTAGGGGCTTCGGGAGATACGCAGTATTTT. The full variable domain, its missing parts supplied by reference TRBV7-2 and TRBJ2-3, is GAGVSQSPSNKVTEKGKDVELRCDPISGHTALYWYRQSLGQGLEFLIYFQGNSAPDKSGLPSDRFSAERTGGSVSTLTIQRTQQEDSAVYLCASSLGASGDTQYFGPGTRLTVL.

This clonotype was picked up many times. The chain joins TRBV4-3 to TRBJ1-1; 9 nucleotides match TRBD1. The CDR3 has 17 amino acids. Germline values: CDR1 LGHNA, CDR2 YSLEER. V was pared by 3 bases and J by 4 bases, with 12 bases of the junction left unmatched. CDR3 protein: CASSHAQTGTGSTEAFF. The CDR3 nucleotides are TGCGCCAGCAGCCACGCCCAAACCGGGACAGGGAGCACTGAAGCTTTCTTT.

This clonotype showed up many times. This chain links TRBV12-3 or TRBV12-4 with TRBJ2-2; no clear D. V lost 4 bases to trimming and J lost 4 bases, with 4 bases between them. This CDR3 comprises 12 residues. This chain's CDR3 is CASSYSTGELFF. CDR3 in DNA: TGTGCCAGCAGTTACAGCACCGGGGAGCTGTTTTTT.

This chain joins TRBV28 and TRBJ1-6; D unclear. This CDR3 comprises 15 residues. Germline assignment: CDR1 MDHEN and CDR2 SYDVKM. Trimming removed 5 bases from V and 3 bases from J, with 11 bases in between. The CDR3 nucleotides are TGTGCCAGCAGTGAAAGACCGGGCTATAATTCACCCCTCCACTTT. The encoded protein is CASSERPGYNSPLHF.

This clonotype was seen ten or more times. This rearrangement joins TRBV7-6 to TRBJ1-2; 8 positions match TRBD1. Germline CDR1 and CDR2: SGHVS and FNYEAQ. The J segment lost 4 bases and the V segment lost 0 bases, leaving 10 bases of the junction unmatched. This CDR3 has 17 residues. The CDR3 spells CASSLARVGQGSYGYTF. DNA of the CDR3: TGTGCCAGCAGCTTAGCGCGGGTCGGACAGGGATCCTATGGCTACACCTTC.

At least ten counts were recorded for this clonotype. The chain links TRBV7-2 to TRBJ2-2; possibly TRBD1 for D (5 bases). Germline V gene sequence: CDR1 SGHTA, CDR2 FQGNSA. CDR3 length: 15 amino acids. The ends were cut back, 5 bases at V and 8 bases at J, with 18 bases in the middle. Here the CDR3 reads CASSLSGMAGGELFF. The CDR3 coding sequence is TGTGCCAGCAGCCTCTCAGGGATGGCTGGTGGGGAGCTGTTTTTT.

In this sample, this clonotype turned up a few times. The chain has TRBV7-9 and TRBJ2-7; D may be TRBD1 (5 bases). This CDR3 has 14 residues. The germline V and J ends were trimmed by 2 bases and 2 bases, with 10 bases remaining between them. Per germline, CDR1 SEHNR and CDR2 FQNEAQ (reference sequence). The CDR3 DNA sequence: TGTGCCAGCAGCTTATCAGGGAATCCCTACGAGCAGTACTTC. Protein sequence: CASSLSGNPYEQYF.

The rearrangement joins TRBV20-1 to TRBJ2-2; 8 bases match TRBD1. Unmatched junction bases numbered 5, after V lost 1 base and J lost 1 base. There are 16 residues in the CDR3. Per the germline V gene, CDR1 is DFQATT and CDR2 is SNEGSKA (reference sequence). CDR3: CSARVSGQGNTGELFF. DNA of the CDR3: TGCAGTGCTAGAGTTTCTGGACAGGGGAACACCGGGGAGCTGTTTTTT.

This clonotype was counted only a few times. This chain joins TRBV6-2 or TRBV6-3 and TRBJ2-2; D may correspond to TRBD1 or TRBD2 (5 bases each). The CDR3 is 15 residues long. The germline CDR1 and CDR2 sequences are MNHEY and SVGEGT. Trimming stripped 9 bases from V and 5 bases from J, with 19 bases between. The CDR3 region is CASTPSGARTGELFF. Here the CDR3 DNA reads TGTGCCAGTACCCCCTCCGGGGCGAGGACCGGGGAGCTGTTTTTT.

The V gene is TRBV19, the J gene TRBJ2-1; 9 nucleotides match TRBD2. Germline V gives CDR1 LNHDA, CDR2 SQIVND (reference sequence). J was trimmed by 9 bases and V by 1 base; bases with no gene match: 13. CDR3 length equals 17 residues. The CDR3 protein is CASSIGTAGGPRSEQFF. As DNA, the CDR3 is TGTGCCAGTAGTATAGGAACAGCGGGAGGCCCGCGAAGTGAGCAGTTCTTC. Complete variable domain (other parts from reference TRBV19 and TRBJ2-1): DGGITQSPKYLFRKEGQNVTLSCEQNLNHDAMYWYRQDPGQGLRLIYYSQIVNDFQKGDIAEGYSVSREKKESFPLTVTSAQKNPTAFYLCASSIGTAGGPRSEQFFGPGTRLTVL.

This clonotype was picked up many times. The rearrangement links TRBV12-3 or TRBV12-4 to TRBJ2-7; TRBD2 matches 8 bases. J gave up 0 bases and V 3 bases, and 7 bases lay outside the gene matches. CDR3 length: 16 residues. For the CDR3, the DNA is TGTGCCAGCAGTTTGATGGCGGGGGGCCTCTCCTACGAGCAGTACTTC. This encodes CASSLMAGGLSYEQYF.

This clonotype was seen a few times. The rearrangement uses TRBV3-1 and TRBJ1-1, with D possibly being TRBD1 (6 bases). CDR1 and CDR2 from the germline V gene are LGHDT and YNNKEL (reference sequence). The CDR3 has 14 amino acids. The V end lost 4 bases, the J end lost 2 bases, and 11 bases lay between the germline ends. CDR3 loop: CASSPNRVNTEAFF. As DNA, the CDR3 is TGTGCCAGCAGCCCGAACAGGGTTAACACTGAAGCTTTCTTT.

This chain uses TRBV6-6 with TRBJ2-6, with D hard to call. The ends were cut back, 5 bases at V and 1 base at J, with 6 bases in the middle. CDR1 MNHNY and CDR2 SVGAGI come from the germline V gene (reference sequence). The CDR3 is 14 residues long. The CDR3 DNA follows: TGTGCCAGCAGTCAGACTTCTGGGGCCAACGTCCTGACTTTC. It yields the protein CASSQTSGANVLTF.

This clonotype came up a few times. The chain employs TRBV28 and TRBJ1-5; possible D gene TRBD1, 6 bases. Germline V gene sequence: CDR1 MDHEN, CDR2 SYDVKM. V lost 7 bases and J lost 1, with 26 bases in between. The CDR3 is 19 residues long. CDR3 sequence (DNA): TGTGCCAGCAAAAACCTCACAACGGGGGGGGCGCAGAGCAATCAGCCCCAGCATTTT. Translation: CASKNLTTGGAQSNQPQHF. The whole variable domain, filled in from reference TRBV28 and TRBJ1-5, reads DVKVTQSSRYLVKRTGEKVFLECVQDMDHENMFWYRQDPGLGLRLIYFSYDVKMKEKGDIPEGYSVSREKKERFSLILESASTNQTSMYLCASKNLTTGGAQSNQPQHFGDGTRLSIL.

This clonotype was seen repeatedly, ten times or more. The chain links TRBV7-2 to TRBJ1-2; no clear D gene. CDR3 size: 17 residues. V was clipped by 5 bases and J by 4 bases, with 23 bases between them. Germline CDR1 and CDR2: SGHTA and FQGNSA. The DNA for the CDR3 is TGTGCCAGCAGCCCCCGCATCCCCGGAGAGGGTGGCTATGGCTACACCTTC. Translating gives CASSPRIPGEGGYGYTF.

This clonotype was detected ten times or more. This rearrangement joins TRBV7-2 to TRBJ2-7; 14 bases match TRBD2. V lost 5 bases, J lost 0 bases, and 9 bases stayed unmatched. CDR3 length: 18 amino acids. Germline V lookup: CDR1 SGHTA, CDR2 FQGNSA. In nucleotides, the CDR3 is TGTGCCAGCAGCGCCCTAGGGACTAGCGGGAGCCACTCCTACGAGCAGTACTTC. This encodes CASSALGTSGSHSYEQYF. The entire variable domain, with the rest obtained from reference TRBV7-2 and TRBJ2-7, is as follows: GAGVSQSPSNKVTEKGKDVELRCDPISGHTALYWYRQSLGQGLEFLIYFQGNSAPDKSGLPSDRFSAERTGGSVSTLTIQRTQQEDSAVYLCASSALGTSGSHSYEQYFGPGTRLTVT.

In this sample, this clonotype turned up many times. This chain joins TRBV28 and TRBJ2-7; D uncertain. Per germline, CDR1 MDHEN and CDR2 SYDVKM. With 4 bases removed from V and 2 bases from J, the gap between germline ends came to 6 bases. There are 12 residues in the CDR3. The CDR3 region is CASSSWAYEQYF. The CDR3 bases are TGTGCCAGCAGTTCGTGGGCCTACGAGCAGTACTTC.

This clonotype was seen a handful of times. The V and J genes are TRBV15 and TRBJ2-2; D not resolved. Germline V gene lookup returns CDR1 LNHNV and CDR2 YYDKDF (reference sequence). V lost 0 bases, J lost 5 bases, and 7 bases lay in between. This CDR3 has 14 residues. CDR3 in DNA: TGTGCCACCAGCAGAGATGAGAAAACCGGGGAGCTGTTTTTT. It yields the protein CATSRDEKTGELFF.

This clonotype has at least ten counts. J is TRBJ2-3 and V is TRBV7-9; perhaps D is TRBD1 or TRBD2 (5 bases each). This CDR3 has 16 amino acids. The V gene's germline CDR1 is SEHNR and CDR2 FQNEAQ (reference sequence). The V and J ends lost 5 bases and 0 bases respectively, with 15 bases between them. The CDR3 is CASSPERGGSTDTQYF. In DNA, the CDR3 is TGTGCCAGCAGCCCCGAGAGGGGCGGTAGCACAGATACGCAGTATTTT.

This chain uses TRBV14 with TRBJ2-1, with TRBD2 matching over 7 bases. Germline V gene lookup returns CDR1 SGHDN and CDR2 FVKESK. This CDR3 is 15 amino acids long. Losses at the gene ends were 4 bases for V and 3 bases for J; bases not matched to a gene: 6. CDR3 coding DNA: TGTGCCAGCAGCCCGCCGGGACTACTCTACAATGAGCAGTTCTTC. It yields the protein CASSPPGLLYNEQFF.

This clonotype was seen many times. The CDR3 DNA follows: TGCGCCAGCAGCTTGGACGTCGGAAACACCATATATTTT. It encodes CASSLDVGNTIYF. The V call is TRBV5-1, the J call TRBJ1-3; D is unclear. CDR3 length: 13 residues. Looked up from germline, CDR1 is SGHRS and CDR2 is YFSETQ. Trimming left V 0 bases short and J 4 bases short, with 5 bases between.

This clonotype was recorded many times. The gene calls are TRBV7-2 and TRBJ1-6; perhaps TRBD1 as D (6 bases). The V end lost 2 bases, the J end lost 7 bases, and 15 bases lay between the germline ends. The CDR3 has 16 amino acids. Germline values: CDR1 SGHTA, CDR2 FQGNSA. CDR3 sequence reads: CASSLSVQGPNSPLHF. The CDR3, as DNA: TGTGCCAGCAGCTTATCGGTACAGGGACCAAATTCACCCCTCCACTTT.

The chain recombines TRBV24-1 with TRBJ1-2; no clear D. V dropped 3 bases and J dropped 2 bases, with 6 bases sitting between them. The CDR3 extends over 13 amino acids. CDR1 and CDR2 (germline): KGHDR, SFDVKD. In nucleotides, the CDR3 is TGTGCCACCAGTGATCCCCCGAACTATGGCTACACCTTC. Protein sequence: CATSDPPNYGYTF.

This clonotype was observed a handful of times. The V gene is TRBV30, the J gene TRBJ2-3; 10 positions agree with TRBD2. The CDR3 is 13 residues long. Germline CDR1 and CDR2: GTSNPN and SVGIG (reference sequence). The V segment lost 8 bases and the J segment 5 bases; nucleotides outside the gene matches: 7. DNA of the CDR3: TGTGCCACTGAAGCGGGAGGGAGAGATACGCAGTATTTT. This encodes CATEAGGRDTQYF.

This clonotype was observed once. Given a much more abundant clone one base away, this may be a read error. The gene calls are TRBV7-2 and TRBJ2-3; D may be TRBD1 (5 bases). Germline CDR1 SGHTA, CDR2 FQGNSA. The CDR3 consists of 14 residues. CDR3 in DNA: TGTGCCAGCGGCTTCGACAGTAGCACAGATACGCAGTATTTT. This encodes CASGFDSSTDTQYF.

Many counts were recorded for this clonotype. The chain is built from TRBV19 and TRBJ1-3; 8 nucleotides agree with TRBD1. The CDR3 is 18 amino acids. Germline CDR1 is LNHDA and CDR2 is SQIVND (reference sequence). The V and J ends lost 1 base and 0 bases, in that order; junction bases with no gene match: 8. This CDR3 is CASSIAGQGGPSGNTIYF. Written as DNA, the CDR3 is TGTGCCAGTAGTATAGCCGGACAGGGAGGTCCCTCTGGAAACACCATATATTTT.

Only a few counts were recorded for this clonotype. The genes are TRBV7-9 and TRBJ2-1, with 12 bases lining up with TRBD2. This CDR3 region has 16 residues. The ends lost 3 bases at V and 7 bases at J; junction bases unmatched: 7. Germline CDR1 SEHNR, CDR2 FQNEAQ (reference sequence). This CDR3 is CASSFRTSGGRNEQFF. The CDR3 DNA reads as TGTGCCAGCAGCTTCAGAACTAGCGGGGGGAGGAATGAGCAGTTCTTC.